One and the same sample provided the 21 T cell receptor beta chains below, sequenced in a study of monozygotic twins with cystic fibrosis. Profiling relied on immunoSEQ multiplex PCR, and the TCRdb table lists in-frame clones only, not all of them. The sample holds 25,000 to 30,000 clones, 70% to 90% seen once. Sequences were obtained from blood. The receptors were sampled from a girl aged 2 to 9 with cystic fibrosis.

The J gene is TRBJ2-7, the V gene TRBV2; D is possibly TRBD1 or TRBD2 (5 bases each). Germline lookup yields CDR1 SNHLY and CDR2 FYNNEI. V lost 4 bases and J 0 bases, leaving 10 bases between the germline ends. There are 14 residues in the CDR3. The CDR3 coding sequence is TGTGCCAGCAGTGTTGAGGGGAGCTCCTACGAGCAGTACTTC. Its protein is CASSVEGSSYEQYF. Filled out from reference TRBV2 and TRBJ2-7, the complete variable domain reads EPEVTQTPSHQVTQMGQEVILRCVPISNHLYFYWYRQILGQKVEFLVSFYNNEISEKSEIFDDQFSVERPDGSNFTLKIRSTKLEDSAMYFCASSVEGSSYEQYFGPGTRLTVT.

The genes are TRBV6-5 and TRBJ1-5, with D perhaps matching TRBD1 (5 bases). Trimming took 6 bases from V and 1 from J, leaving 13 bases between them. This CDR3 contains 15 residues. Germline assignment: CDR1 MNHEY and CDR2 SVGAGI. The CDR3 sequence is CASRTGAWSNQPQHF. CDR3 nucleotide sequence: TGTGCCAGCAGGACCGGGGCTTGGAGCAATCAGCCCCAGCATTTT.

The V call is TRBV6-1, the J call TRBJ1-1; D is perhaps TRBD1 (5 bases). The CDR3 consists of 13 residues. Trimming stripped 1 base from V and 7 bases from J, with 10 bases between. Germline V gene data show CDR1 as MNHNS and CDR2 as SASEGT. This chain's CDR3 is CASSEVGADEAFF. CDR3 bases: TGTGCCAGCAGTGAAGTTGGGGCAGATGAAGCTTTCTTT.

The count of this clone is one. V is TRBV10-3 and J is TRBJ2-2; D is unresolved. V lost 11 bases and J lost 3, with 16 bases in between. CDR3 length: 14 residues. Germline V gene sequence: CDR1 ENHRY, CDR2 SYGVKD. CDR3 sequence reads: CAVRPRVDTGELFF. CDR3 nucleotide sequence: TGTGCCGTCCGACCTAGGGTCGACACCGGGGAGCTGTTTTTT.

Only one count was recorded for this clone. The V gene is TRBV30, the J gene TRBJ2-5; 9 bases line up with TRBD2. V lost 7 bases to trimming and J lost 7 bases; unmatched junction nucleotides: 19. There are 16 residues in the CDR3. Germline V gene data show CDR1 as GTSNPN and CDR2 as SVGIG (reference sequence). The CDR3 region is CAFSHRSGRSRGTQYF. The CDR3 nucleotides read TGTGCCTTTTCTCATCGGAGCGGGAGGTCCCGGGGGACCCAGTACTTC.

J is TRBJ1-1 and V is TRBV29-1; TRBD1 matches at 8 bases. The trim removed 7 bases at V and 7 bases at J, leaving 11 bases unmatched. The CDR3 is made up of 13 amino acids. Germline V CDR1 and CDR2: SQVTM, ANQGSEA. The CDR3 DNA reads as TGCAGCGCAGGGGACAGGCCCTTAGGTGAAGCTTTCTTT. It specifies CSAGDRPLGEAFF.

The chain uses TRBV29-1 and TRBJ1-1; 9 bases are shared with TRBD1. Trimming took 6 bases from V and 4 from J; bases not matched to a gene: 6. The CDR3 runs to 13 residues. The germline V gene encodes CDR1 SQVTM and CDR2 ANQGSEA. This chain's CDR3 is CSVGQGLSTEAFF. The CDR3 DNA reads TGCAGCGTGGGACAGGGTCTGAGCACTGAAGCTTTCTTT.

The CDR3 DNA reads as TGTGCCAGTAAAGGACTAGCGGGAGGGACGTGGAGCACCGGGGAGCTGTTTTTT. It is translated as CASKGLAGGTWSTGELFF. The chain carries TRBV19 and TRBJ2-2, with 15 bases lining up with TRBD2. The CDR3 length is 18 residues. Germline V gives CDR1 LNHDA, CDR2 SQIVND (reference sequence). The V and J ends lost 7 bases and 4 bases, in that order; junction bases with no gene match: 10.

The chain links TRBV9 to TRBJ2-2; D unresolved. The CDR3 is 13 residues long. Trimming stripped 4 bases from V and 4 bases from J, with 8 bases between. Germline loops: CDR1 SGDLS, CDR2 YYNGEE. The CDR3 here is CASSPTFTGELFF. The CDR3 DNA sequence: TGTGCCAGCAGCCCTACATTCACCGGGGAGCTGTTTTTT.

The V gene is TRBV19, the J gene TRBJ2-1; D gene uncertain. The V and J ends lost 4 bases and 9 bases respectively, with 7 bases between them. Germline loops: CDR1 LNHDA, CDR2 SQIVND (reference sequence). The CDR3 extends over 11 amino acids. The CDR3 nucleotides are TGTGCCAGTAGTACGGCTACTGAGCAGTTCTTC. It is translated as CASSTATEQFF.

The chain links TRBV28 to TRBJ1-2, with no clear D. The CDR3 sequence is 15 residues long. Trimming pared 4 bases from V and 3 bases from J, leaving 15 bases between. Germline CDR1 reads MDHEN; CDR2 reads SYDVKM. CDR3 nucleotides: TGTGCCAGCAGTTCCCCGACGGACGGGGACTATGGCTACACCTTC. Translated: CASSSPTDGDYGYTF.

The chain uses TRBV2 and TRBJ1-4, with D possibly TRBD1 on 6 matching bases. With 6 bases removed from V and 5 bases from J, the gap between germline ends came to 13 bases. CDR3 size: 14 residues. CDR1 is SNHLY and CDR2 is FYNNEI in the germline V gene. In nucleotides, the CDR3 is TGTGCCAGCAGGATGGGGGCCGGCAATGAAAAACTGTTTTTT. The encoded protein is CASRMGAGNEKLFF.

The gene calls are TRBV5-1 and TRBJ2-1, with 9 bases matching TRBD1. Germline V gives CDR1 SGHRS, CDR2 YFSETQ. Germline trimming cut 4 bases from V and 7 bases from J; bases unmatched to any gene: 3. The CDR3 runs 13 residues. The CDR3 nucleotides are TGCGCCAGCAGCGGGACAGGGATTAATGAGCAGTTCTTC. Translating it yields CASSGTGINEQFF.

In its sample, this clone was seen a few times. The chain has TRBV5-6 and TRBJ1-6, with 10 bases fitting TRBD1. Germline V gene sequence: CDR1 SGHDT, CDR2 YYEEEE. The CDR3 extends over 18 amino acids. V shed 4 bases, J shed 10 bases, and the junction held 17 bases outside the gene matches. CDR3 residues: CASSTIGTGAIEHSPLHF. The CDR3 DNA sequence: TGTGCCAGCAGCACCATCGGGACAGGGGCAATTGAACACTCACCCCTCCACTTT. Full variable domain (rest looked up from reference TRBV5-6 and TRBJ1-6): DAGVTQSPTHLIKTRGQQVTLRCSPKSGHDTVSWYQQALGQGPQFIFQYYEEEERQRGNFPDRFSGHQFPNYSSELNVNALLLGDSALYLCASSTIGTGAIEHSPLHFGNGTRLTVT.

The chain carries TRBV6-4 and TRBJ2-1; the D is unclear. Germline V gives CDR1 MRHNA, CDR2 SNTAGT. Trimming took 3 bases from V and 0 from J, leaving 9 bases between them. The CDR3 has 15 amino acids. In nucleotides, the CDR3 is TGTGCCAGCAGTGAGTCCGAGAGCTCCTACAATGAGCAGTTCTTC. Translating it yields CASSESESSYNEQFF.

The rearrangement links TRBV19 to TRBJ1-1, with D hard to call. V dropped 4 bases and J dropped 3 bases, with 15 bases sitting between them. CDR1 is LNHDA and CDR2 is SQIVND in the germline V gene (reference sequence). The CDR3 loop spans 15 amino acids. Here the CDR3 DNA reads TGTGCCAGTAGTACAGGTGGTCCGGCCTACACTGAAGCTTTCTTT. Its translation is CASSTGGPAYTEAFF.

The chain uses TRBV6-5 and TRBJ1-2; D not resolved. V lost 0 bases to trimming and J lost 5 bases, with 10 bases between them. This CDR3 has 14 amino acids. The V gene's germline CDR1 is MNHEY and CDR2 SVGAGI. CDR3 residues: CASSYSSSGYGYTF. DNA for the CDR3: TGTGCCAGCAGTTACTCTAGTAGCGGGTATGGCTACACCTTC.

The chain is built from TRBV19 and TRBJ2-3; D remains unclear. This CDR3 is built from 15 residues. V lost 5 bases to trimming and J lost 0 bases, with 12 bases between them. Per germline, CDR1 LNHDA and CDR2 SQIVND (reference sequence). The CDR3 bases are TGTGCCAGTAGTCCCCCAGCCACTAGCACAGATACGCAGTATTTT. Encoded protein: CASSPPATSTDTQYF.

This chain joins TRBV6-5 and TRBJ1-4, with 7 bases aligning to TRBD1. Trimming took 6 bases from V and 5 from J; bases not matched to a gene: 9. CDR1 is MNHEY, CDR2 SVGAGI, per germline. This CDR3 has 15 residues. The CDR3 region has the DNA TGTGCCAGCAGCAAAACGACAGGGACGAATGAAAAACTGTTTTTT. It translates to CASSKTTGTNEKLFF.

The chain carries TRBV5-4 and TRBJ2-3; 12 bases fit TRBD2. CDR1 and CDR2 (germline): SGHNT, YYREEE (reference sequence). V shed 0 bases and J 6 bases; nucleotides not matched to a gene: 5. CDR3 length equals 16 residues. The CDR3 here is CASSLDLAGGPDTQYF. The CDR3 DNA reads TGTGCCAGCAGCTTGGACCTAGCGGGAGGGCCGGATACGCAGTATTTT.

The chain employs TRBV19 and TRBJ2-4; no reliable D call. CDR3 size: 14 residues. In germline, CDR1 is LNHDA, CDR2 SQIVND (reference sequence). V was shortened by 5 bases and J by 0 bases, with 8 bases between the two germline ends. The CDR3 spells CASSWPGAKNIQYF. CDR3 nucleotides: TGTGCCAGTAGTTGGCCCGGAGCCAAAAACATTCAGTACTTC.